The sample holds one count of the clone carrying this TCR beta chain. Its antigen is unknown. CDR1 and CDR2 from the germline V gene are GTSNPN and SVGIG (reference sequence). The CDR3 has 12 residues. V was pared by 4 bases and J by 2 bases, with 8 bases between. Sorted naive or memory CD4+ cells met CEF peptides for around eleven days. The protocol was immunoSEQ multiplex PCR, while the TCRdb copy is restricted to in-frame clones and leaves out a portion. Of 36,000 or so clones detected, around 80% appear once; the ten largest clones hold roughly 2.8%. This record belongs to a study of CD4 T cells in relation to SARS-CoV-2 and coronaviruses.

This TCR came from an adult with COVID-19. Sequencing input: memory CD4+ T cells from PBMCs, cultured in vitro. The chain has TRBV30 and TRBJ1-1; D gene unclear. The CDR3 loop is CAWNRGNTEAFF. CDR3 in DNA: TGTGCCTGGAATCGGGGTAACACTGAAGCTTTCTTT.